These T cell receptor beta chains were read from a single sample in a study of cytomegalovirus exposure and HLA in healthy donors. Produced via immunoSEQ multiplex PCR; TCRdb's table is partial and in-frame only. This table holds about 360,000 clones, more than 80% found once. Sequenced material: PBMCs. The receptors stem from a woman aged 18-29 years in good health and CMV-seronegative. Each CDR3 is given without its conserved first and last residue. Each record gives: CDR3 length, J gene, V gene, CDR3 protein.

>12|TRBJ1-1|TRBV6-5
ASSLYGTGGMAF
>17|TRBJ2-7|TRBV7-3
ASSFGQPGLAGELHEQY
>14|TRBJ2-1|TRBV5-4
ASSLRSGGPYNEQF
>13|TRBJ2-7|TRBV6-4
ASSEAGEPHHEQY
>11|TRBJ1-5|TRBV25-1
ASATGGEQPQH
>14|TRBJ2-3|TRBV28
ASSPRVSRGPDTQY
>13|TRBJ2-2|TRBV5-5
ASSLTGPNTGELF
>12|TRBJ2-7|TRBV9
ASSRGLSDYEQY
>11|TRBJ2-7|TRBV19
ASSIAQGSEQY
>14|TRBJ2-7|TRBV5-1
ASSLAAGVDSYEQY
>11|TRBJ2-1|TRBV9
ASTGVGVNEQF
>11|TRBJ2-5|TRBV4-1
ASSLAPQETQY
>10|TRBJ2-7|TRBV30
AWSGQGHEQY
>14|TRBJ2-7|TRBV28
ASSSPASPSSYEQY
>12|TRBJ2-7|TRBV29-1
SATGDRVDYEQY
>12|TRBJ2-1|TRBV6-5
ASAPSFSGDEQF
>11|TRBJ1-5|TRBV7-2
ASSLALNQPQH
>14|TRBJ2-3|TRBV7-9
ASSPDAGGPTDTQY
>12|TRBJ2-7|TRBV13
ASSLRQGIYEQY
>13|TRBJ1-2|TRBV7-8
ASSSPMTGTYGYT
>12|TRBJ2-3|TRBV27
ASRLRGAPDTQY
>13|TRBJ2-4|TRBV15
ATSNQRLAKNIQY
>11|TRBJ2-7|TRBV10-3
AISFETAYEQY
>12|TRBJ1-4|TRBV6-1
ASSGQSRGEKLF
>14|TRBJ2-5|TRBV5-4
ASSFHGWGRGETQY
>13|TRBJ2-7|TRBV6-1
ASRTGPLGSYEQY
>13|TRBJ1-5|TRBV27
ASSPGQYSNQPQH
>11|TRBJ2-1|TRBV11-2
ASSSRQTNEQF
>11|TRBJ2-1|TRBV19
ASGEPSYNEQF
>13|TRBJ2-5|TRBV28
ASSWGQGDSETQY
>15|TRBJ1-5|TRBV28
ASSTPTGNPSNQPQH
>13|TRBJ1-2|TRBV5-4
ASRQLRDSLYGYT
>10|TRBJ2-4|TRBV21-1
ASSKEENIQY
>14|TRBJ2-5|TRBV28
ASSPSDISRRETQY
>13|TRBJ1-1|TRBV19
ASSKPRGGLEGAF
>11|TRBJ2-5|TRBV7-3
ASSLGGQETQY
>13|TRBJ2-2|TRBV28
ASRRSGANTGELF
>11|TRBJ1-4|TRBV7-3
ASSLRQGEKLF